This entry is about one TCR beta chain. The data belong to a study of blood T cell repertoires in COVID-19. Germline trimming cut 6 bases from V and 5 bases from J; bases unmatched to any gene: 8. There are 13 residues in the CDR3. Germline lookup yields CDR1 SQVTM and CDR2 ANQGSEA. Sequenced by immunoSEQ multiplex PCR; TCRdb stores in-frame clones only, minus some. The sample has 73,000 or so clones; around 86% are singletons. The TCR comes from a man in his thirties or forties with acute or convalescent COVID-19. This chain joins TRBV29-1 and TRBJ2-7, with TRBD1 matching over 9 bases. What was sequenced was peripheral blood. The CDR3: CSVDPGQGHEQYF. The CDR3 DNA reads TGCAGCGTAGATCCGGGACAGGGCCACGAGCAGTACTTC.